A selection of T cell receptor beta chains follows, all from one sample in a study of shared clonotypes between healthy human individuals. TCRdb's copy holds only in-frame clones and misses some; the assay was immunoSEQ multiplex PCR. Altogether more than 2,000,000 clones are present, approximately 94% being singletons, with the ten largest covering about 0.13%. Sequenced: naive CD4+ T cells sorted from blood. These receptors came from a man aged 18 to 30 in good health. Both conserved end residues are part of each CDR3. D genes are given only for firm matches. Clone size is stated in some rows and not others, as once, few, many or a class when expanded.

D gene: .; clone size: .; V gene: TRBV19; J gene: TRBJ1-5; CDR3 protein: CASSIGKRGDQPQHF; CDR3 DNA: TGTGCCAGTAGTATTGGGAAAAGGGGCGATCAGCCCCAGCATTTT
D gene: TRBD1; clone size: .; V gene: TRBV5-1; J gene: TRBJ1-1; CDR3 protein: CASSLRAVRGPNTEAFF; CDR3 DNA: TGCGCCAGCAGCTTGAGGGCGGTAAGGGGGCCGAACACTGAAGCTTTCTTT
D gene: TRBD2; clone size: .; V gene: TRBV7-2; J gene: TRBJ2-7; CDR3 protein: CASSPTLAGGLEQYF; CDR3 DNA: TGTGCCAGCAGCCCAACCCTAGCGGGGGGGCTTGAGCAGTACTTC
D gene: .; clone size: .; V gene: TRBV21-1; J gene: TRBJ2-7; CDR3 protein: CASSKGGVGTSGTYEQYF; CDR3 DNA: TGTGCCAGCAGCAAGGGGGGTGTGGGGACTAGCGGAACCTACGAGCAGTACTTC
D gene: .; clone size: few; V gene: TRBV9; J gene: TRBJ1-2; CDR3 protein: CASSAPPGAPYGYTF; CDR3 DNA: TGTGCCAGCAGCGCCCCCCCGGGGGCTCCCTATGGCTACACCTTC
D gene: .; clone size: .; V gene: TRBV7-8; J gene: TRBJ1-2; CDR3 protein: CASSPETNYGYTF; CDR3 DNA: TGTGCCAGCAGCCCCGAGACTAACTATGGCTACACCTTC
D gene: .; clone size: .; V gene: TRBV28; J gene: TRBJ1-1; CDR3 protein: CASSHRRRTEAFF; CDR3 DNA: TGTGCCAGCAGCCACAGGAGGAGGACTGAAGCTTTCTTT
D gene: .; clone size: .; V gene: TRBV5-6; J gene: TRBJ2-7; CDR3 protein: CASSMRTAEQYF; CDR3 DNA: TGTGCCAGCAGCATGAGGACGGCCGAGCAGTACTTC
D gene: .; clone size: .; V gene: TRBV9; J gene: TRBJ2-1; CDR3 protein: CASSQSGVAQFF; CDR3 DNA: TGTGCCAGCAGTCAATCAGGGGTCGCGCAGTTCTTC
D gene: .; clone size: .; V gene: TRBV30; J gene: TRBJ2-2; CDR3 protein: CAWTNLGILTGELFF; CDR3 DNA: TGTGCCTGGACCAACCTAGGCATCCTCACCGGGGAGCTGTTTTTT
D gene: .; clone size: .; V gene: TRBV29-1; J gene: TRBJ2-7; CDR3 protein: CSAVRDGGSYEQYF; CDR3 DNA: TGCAGCGCCGTCCGGGACGGCGGCTCCTACGAGCAGTACTTC
D gene: TRBD1; clone size: .; V gene: TRBV6-6; J gene: TRBJ2-7; CDR3 protein: CASSSNIPGGQYF; CDR3 DNA: TGTGCCAGCAGTTCCAATATCCCAGGGGGGCAGTACTTC
D gene: .; clone size: few; V gene: TRBV30; J gene: TRBJ1-2; CDR3 protein: CAWSVGGDGYTF; CDR3 DNA: TGTGCCTGGAGTGTTGGAGGGGACGGCTACACCTTC
D gene: .; clone size: .; V gene: TRBV10-3; J gene: TRBJ2-7; CDR3 protein: CAMGGGGLSYEQYF; CDR3 DNA: TGTGCCATGGGGGGGGGCGGCCTCTCCTACGAGCAGTACTTC